The 15 T cell receptor beta chains reported below all come from one sample, sequenced in a study of beta chain features in type 1 diabetes. Of the isolated RNA, all was reverse transcribed, and so the sequenced material was expressed TCRB transcripts. Some clones are missing from TCRdb's copy, which holds only in-frame ones; the method was immunoSEQ multiplex PCR. Among about 220,000 clones, roughly a tenth were seen once, and the ten largest hold about 1.2%. The sample taken for sequencing was central memory CD4+ T cells from blood. The receptors shown here come from a young man in good health.

The gene calls are TRBV2 and TRBJ2-2; no definite D call. V lost 4 bases, J lost 3 bases, and 12 bases lay in between. This CDR3 has 15 amino acids. Germline V lookup: CDR1 SNHLY, CDR2 FYNNEI. CDR3 sequence: CASSVRRGDTGELFF. The CDR3 bases are TGTGCCAGCAGTGTCAGGAGAGGAGACACCGGGGAGCTGTTTTTT.

The table lists this clone with a few counts. The rearrangement links TRBV30 to TRBJ1-2, with D possibly TRBD1 on 5 matching bases. Trimming took 6 bases from V and 3 from J, leaving 20 bases between them. Germline V lookup: CDR1 GTSNPN, CDR2 SVGIG (reference sequence). The CDR3 contains 15 residues. The CDR3 DNA sequence: TGTGCCTGTGTCCTCCCGGGACGGATATACTATGGCTACACCTTC. Translation: CACVLPGRIYYGYTF. The full variable domain, with the rest looked up from reference TRBV30 and TRBJ1-2, is SQTIHQWPATLVQPVGSPLSLECTVEGTSNPNLYWYRQAAGRGLQLLFYSVGIGQISSEVPQNLSASRPQDRQFILSSKKLLLSDSGFYLCACVLPGRIYYGYTFGSGTRLTVV.

This clone has a count of ten or more. The chain's CDR3 is CASSPIRGEDEQFF. The CDR3 nucleotides read TGTGCCAGCTCACCAATCAGGGGCGAGGATGAGCAGTTCTTC. V and J are TRBV18 and TRBJ2-1; tentative D call: TRBD1 (6 bases). V lost 2 bases and J lost 8, with 13 bases in between. This CDR3 is 14 amino acids long. Germline CDR1 KGHSH, CDR2 LQKENI.

The chain couples TRBV19 to TRBJ2-7; weak D call: TRBD1 (5 bases). The CDR3 is 13 residues long. Germline CDR1 is LNHDA and CDR2 is SQIVND (reference sequence). V dropped 8 bases and J dropped 3 bases, with 14 bases sitting between them. The CDR3 is CASRKDTNYEQYF. CDR3 in DNA: TGTGCCAGTCGAAAGGACACAAACTACGAGCAGTACTTC.

In this sample, this clone turned up a few times. The rearrangement joins TRBV7-2 to TRBJ2-3, with 10 bases matching TRBD2. V gave up 5 bases and J gave up 3 bases; unmatched junction bases: 11. The CDR3 runs to 17 residues. Germline CDR1 is SGHTA and CDR2 is FQGNSA. The CDR3 here is CASSPSGASGGTDTQYF. The CDR3 nucleotides are TGTGCCAGCAGCCCTAGTGGGGCTAGCGGGGGAACAGATACGCAGTATTTT.

This rearrangement joins TRBV30 to TRBJ1-1; D is ambiguous. The length of the CDR3 is 13 residues. Germline V CDR1 and CDR2: GTSNPN, SVGIG (reference sequence). Deletions cut 0 bases from V and 3 bases from J, with 8 bases between. CDR3 sequence: CAWSVSGYTEAFF. Written as DNA, the CDR3 is TGTGCCTGGAGTGTATCCGGATACACTGAAGCTTTCTTT.

This clone appeared a few times. The rearrangement uses TRBV5-4 and TRBJ2-7, with 9 bases aligning to TRBD2. The CDR3 sequence is 15 residues long. Germline trimming cut 3 bases from V and 7 bases from J; bases unmatched to any gene: 11. The germline gives CDR1 SGHNT, CDR2 YYREEE (reference sequence). CDR3 coding DNA: TGTGCCAGCAGCTCCGACGGTATAGCGGGAGTTGAGCAGTACTTC. This gives the protein CASSSDGIAGVEQYF.

The chain couples TRBV9 to TRBJ1-2; D gene unclear. Trimming stripped 4 bases from V and 8 bases from J, with 12 bases between. The CDR3 length is 12 residues. The germline gives CDR1 SGDLS, CDR2 YYNGEE. The CDR3 DNA reads TGTGCCAGCAGCCAACTTGGAACGGGCTACACCTTC. Its protein product is CASSQLGTGYTF.

The J gene is TRBJ1-5, the V gene TRBV7-2; unclear D gene. CDR1 and CDR2 from the germline V gene are SGHTA and FQGNSA. The CDR3 consists of 15 residues. V lost 5 bases and J lost 7, with 18 bases in between. The CDR3 loop reads CASSVAYGGLQPQHF. For the CDR3, the DNA is TGTGCCAGCAGCGTGGCGTATGGCGGCTTGCAGCCCCAGCATTTT. Variable domain in full (rest from reference TRBV7-2 and TRBJ1-5): GAGVSQSPSNKVTEKGKDVELRCDPISGHTALYWYRQSLGQGLEFLIYFQGNSAPDKSGLPSDRFSAERTGGSVSTLTIQRTQQEDSAVYLCASSVAYGGLQPQHFGDGTRLSIL.

This clone has a handful of counts. A read error may produce the germline difference seen at one junction end. The chain combines TRBV5-4 with TRBJ2-2; no clear D gene. Germline CDR1 SGHNT, CDR2 YYREEE (reference sequence). The CDR3 runs to 17 residues. CDR3 nucleotides: TGCGCCAGCAGCCAAGGACGGTCCCAAATGAACACCGGGGAGCTGTTTTTT. As protein: CASSQGRSQMNTGELFF.

This chain uses TRBV7-6 with TRBJ2-2; 14 nucleotides agree with TRBD2. After removal of 5 bases from V and 5 bases from J, the junction contained 4 bases not matched to a gene. This CDR3 has 16 residues. In germline, CDR1 is SGHVS, CDR2 FNYEAQ. The CDR3 DNA is TGTGCCAGCAGCCCGCGGACTAGCGGGAGGACCGGGGAGCTGTTTTTT. Translation gives CASSPRTSGRTGELFF.

The rearrangement joins TRBV19 to TRBJ2-1; D not certain. V gave up 7 bases and J gave up 3 bases, with 13 bases separating them. Germline-derived CDR1 and CDR2 are LNHDA and SQIVND (reference sequence). This CDR3 has 14 residues. The CDR3 loop is CASTIGGSYNEQFF. The CDR3 DNA is TGTGCCAGTACCATAGGTGGAAGCTACAATGAGCAGTTCTTC.

This clone turned up a few times. V and J are TRBV5-6 and TRBJ2-1; D gene unclear. The CDR3 contains 16 residues. Germline CDR1 is SGHDT and CDR2 is YYEEEE. The V end was cut by 3 bases, the J end by 1 base, with 14 bases between. The CDR3 nucleotides read TGTGCCAGCAGCTCCTTATTTCTGGGGTCCTACAATGAGCAGTTCTTC. Amino acids: CASSSLFLGSYNEQFF.

The genes are TRBV29-1 and TRBJ2-5; perhaps TRBD1 as D (5 bases). Gene TRBJ2-7 matches the end of the DNA better, so the J call may be wrong. The CDR3 is made up of 13 amino acids. In germline, CDR1 is SQVTM, CDR2 ANQGSEA. The CDR3 nucleotides are TGCAGCGTTGAAGGAGTGTGGGGCTCCGAGCAGTACTTC. Its translation is CSVEGVWGSEQYF.

Only a few counts were recorded for this clone. The rearrangement links TRBV4-1 to TRBJ2-7, with no clear D. The V gene lost 0 bases and the J gene lost 4 bases, with 10 bases spanning the gap. The CDR3 contains 14 residues. The germline V gene has CDR1 MGHRA and CDR2 YSYEKL. CDR3 loop: CASSQDGLVYEQYF. In DNA form, the CDR3 reads TGCGCCAGCAGCCAAGACGGGTTAGTGTACGAGCAGTACTTC.